The clone carrying this T cell receptor (beta chain) was detected once. The sample originates from a study of T-cell memory formation after mild COVID-19. TCRdb recomputed calls from the 5' RACE reads with MiXCR, one row per CDR3 protein. This sample yields roughly 580,000 distinct CDR3 sequences, of which approximately 19% are seen a single time; about 11% belongs to the top ten. This CDR3 is 13 amino acids long. CDR1 SGHDT and CDR2 YYEEEE come from the germline V gene. V gave up 4 bases and J gave up 8 bases, with 13 bases separating them. This TCR was recovered from an adult woman who had mild COVID-19 (a few samples of this study predate the infection). Cell type and time point are not known. The V gene is TRBV5-6, the J gene TRBJ2-1; D ambiguous. Sequenced material: PBMCs or a T cell subset sorted from them (not recorded which). The CDR3 protein is CASSLRWVDEQFF. CDR3 DNA: TGTGCCAGCAGCCTACGTTGGGTGGATGAGCAGTTCTTC.